Each of the 10 T cell receptor beta chains below was sequenced from the same sample in a study of blood T cells in healthy people across ages. Primers used in a second PCR of roughly 6 to 11 cycles were a sample-barcoded 5' primer and a J-beta primer mix. TCRdb fed the 5' RACE reads into MiXCR, producing one record per CDR3 protein. The table lists 1.5 million or so distinct CDR3 sequences, approximately 43% of them singletons. Sequencing input: blood. The receptors here all came from a woman aged 18-30 years in good health.

This chain joins TRBV20-1 and TRBJ1-1, with a tentative D call TRBD1 (6 bases). Between the trimmed V and J ends, which lost 1 base and 3 bases, there was a span of 9 bases. Germline CDR1 reads DFQATT; CDR2 reads SNEGSKA (reference sequence). The CDR3 totals 13 residues. CDR3 sequence: CSARADSDTEAFF. In DNA form, the CDR3 reads TGCAGTGCTAGAGCGGACAGCGACACTGAAGCTTTCTTT.

CDR3 bases: TGCAGTGCTCCATCGCAGGGGCCCTCAACGCCCCAGCATTTT. Translating gives CSAPSQGPSTPQHF. The chain combines TRBV20-1 with TRBJ1-5, with D possibly TRBD1 on 6 matching bases. The CDR3 has 14 amino acids. Germline V lookup: CDR1 DFQATT, CDR2 SNEGSKA (reference sequence). The V end lost 5 bases, the J end lost 9 bases, and 20 bases lay between the germline ends.

This clonotype has more than one count but fewer than ten. This may arise from a read error, as a much more abundant clone is one base away. This sequence joins TRBV12-3 or TRBV12-4 and TRBJ2-7, with D tentatively TRBD1 or TRBD2 (5 bases each). TRBJ2-5 explains the end of the DNA better; the J call may be wrong. CDR3 length equals 14 residues. CDR3 DNA: TGTGCCAGCAGTGTCGCCCTTTGGGACGGGACCCAGTACTTC. This translates into CASSVALWDGTQYF.

Here the CDR3 DNA reads TGTGCCAGCAGCCAGTCGGATGCGGTACGCTACGAGCAGTACTTC. It yields the protein CASSQSDAVRYEQYF. This rearrangement joins TRBV4-2 to TRBJ2-7; no firm D call. The germline gives CDR1 LGHNA, CDR2 YNFKEQ. There are 15 residues in the CDR3. V dropped 3 bases and J dropped 3 bases, with 15 bases sitting between them.

The chain joins TRBV14 to TRBJ2-3, with TRBD1 matching 7 bases. Trimming cost V 4 bases and J 1 base; bases outside gene matches: 8. The CDR3 has 16 residues. Germline V gene data show CDR1 as SGHDN and CDR2 as FVKESK. The CDR3 nucleotides are TGTGCCAGCAGCCCCCACCACAGGGGAGGCACAGATACGCAGTATTTT. Residues: CASSPHHRGGTDTQYF.

This clonotype was seen a handful of times. The chain couples TRBV28 to TRBJ1-2; D is possibly TRBD1 (5 bases). The CDR3 extends over 14 amino acids. Looked up from germline, CDR1 is MDHEN and CDR2 is SYDVKM. Trimming removed 7 bases from V and 6 bases from J, with 18 bases in between. The CDR3 spells CASIFTGVMHGYTF. The CDR3 DNA sequence: TGTGCCAGCATCTTTACAGGAGTAATGCATGGCTACACCTTC.

The chain combines TRBV29-1 with TRBJ2-1, with TRBD2 matching over 11 bases. There are 14 residues in the CDR3. V lost 6 bases and J lost 5; bases outside the gene matches: 6. Germline V CDR1 and CDR2: SQVTM, ANQGSEA. The DNA for the CDR3 is TGCAGCGTCCTCGGACTAGCGGGCAACAATGAGCAGTTCTTC. It translates to CSVLGLAGNNEQFF.

The J gene is TRBJ2-1, the V gene TRBV20-1; no firm D call. CDR1 is DFQATT, CDR2 SNEGSKA, per germline (reference sequence). The CDR3 length is 14 residues. V was pared by 0 bases and J by 5 bases, with 11 bases between. CDR3 DNA sequence: TGCAGTGCTAGAGAACTTGGGCGCCACAATGAGCAGTTCTTC. It encodes CSARELGRHNEQFF.

Comment on this clonotype: One end of the junction does not line up with germline, which may come from a read error. The chain carries TRBV12-3 or TRBV12-4 and TRBJ2-3; 8 positions match TRBD2. The CDR3 loop spans 15 amino acids. The CDR3 nucleotides are TGTGCCAGCAGGAGACTAGCGCGGAGCACAGATATGCAGTATTTT. Amino acids: CASRRLARSTDMQYF.

In this sample, this clonotype turned up a few times. The genes are TRBV4-3 and TRBJ1-4, with a tentative D call TRBD1 (5 bases). Looked up from germline, CDR1 is LGHNA and CDR2 is YSLEER. Trimming removed 6 bases from V and 7 bases from J, with 12 bases in between. The CDR3 has 13 amino acids. The DNA for the CDR3 is TGCGCCAGCAGAAGGGGATCTGGTGAAAAACTGTTTTTT. Amino acids: CASRRGSGEKLFF.